These 28 T cell receptor beta chains share one sample of origin, sequenced in a study of siplizumab effects on memory and regulatory T cells. Only in-frame clones appear in the TCRdb table, and some are missing; sequencing was by immunoSEQ multiplex PCR. The sample comprises 70,000 to 95,000 clones, approximately 90% of which are singletons, and about 15% rests with the top ten. Sequencing used CD4+ T cells sorted from blood. The source is a human donor in good health.

CDR3 nucleotide sequence: TGCAGCGTGAGAAGGGACACAAGGAACACTGAAGCTTTCTTT. This encodes CSVRRDTRNTEAFF. The chain employs TRBV29-1 and TRBJ1-1; a weak D match, TRBD1 (6 bases). The CDR3 is made up of 14 amino acids. Germline V gives CDR1 SQVTM, CDR2 ANQGSEA. Between the trimmed V and J ends, which lost 6 bases and 1 base, there was a span of 15 bases.

The chain couples TRBV30 to TRBJ2-1, with 11 bases matching TRBD2. The CDR3 totals 15 residues. Germline CDR1 GTSNPN, CDR2 SVGIG (reference sequence). V lost 3 bases and J lost 4; bases outside the gene matches: 5. Here the CDR3 DNA reads TGTGCCTGGAGGGACCGGACTAGCGGGTACAATGAGCAGTTCTTC. Protein product: CAWRDRTSGYNEQFF.

This chain uses TRBV6-1 with TRBJ2-1; 11 bases are a match to TRBD2. The V gene's germline CDR1 is MNHNS and CDR2 SASEGT. This CDR3 is built from 13 residues. J was trimmed by 10 bases and V by 6 bases; bases with no gene match: 5. The CDR3 nucleotides read TGTGCCAGCAGAACTAGCGGGAGAACAGAGCAGTTCTTC. It is translated as CASRTSGRTEQFF.

The chain carries TRBV7-6 and TRBJ2-1; D may be TRBD1 (6 bases). CDR3 length: 15 residues. Germline assignment: CDR1 SGHVS and CDR2 FNYEAQ. The ends were cut back, 5 bases at V and 0 bases at J, with 11 bases in the middle. This CDR3 is CASSHTGSSYNEQFF. The CDR3 DNA is TGTGCCAGCAGCCACACAGGGAGCTCCTACAATGAGCAGTTCTTC.

This chain uses TRBV19 with TRBJ2-2, with 9 bases lining up with TRBD2. The CDR3 runs to 15 residues. The V gene end was trimmed by 10 bases and the J gene end by 5 bases; junction bases not matched to a gene: 11. Germline V gives CDR1 LNHDA, CDR2 SQIVND (reference sequence). The CDR3 DNA reads as TGTGCCAACCCCACCCGGGCGGGAGGGACCGGGGAGCTGTTTTTT. Translation gives CANPTRAGGTGELFF.

This chain uses TRBV15 with TRBJ2-5; D may be TRBD2 (5 bases). Germline V lookup: CDR1 LNHNV, CDR2 YYDKDF (reference sequence). V was trimmed by 0 bases and J by 5 bases, leaving 13 bases between them. The CDR3 totals 15 residues. This CDR3 is CATSREETGKETQYF. CDR3 nucleotide sequence: TGTGCCACCAGCAGAGAAGAAACGGGAAAGGAGACCCAGTACTTC.

The gene calls are TRBV6-5 and TRBJ2-7; maybe TRBD1 (6 bases). CDR1 is MNHEY and CDR2 is SVGAGI in the germline V gene. The CDR3 sequence is 14 residues long. Trimming pared 6 bases from V and 4 bases from J, leaving 16 bases between. For the CDR3, the DNA is TGTGCCAGCAGAAAAGCCGGGACAAAGTACGAGCAGTACTTC. It translates to CASRKAGTKYEQYF.

This clone showed up just once. The V call is TRBV5-3, the J call TRBJ1-2; D unclear. TRBV5-3 is labeled an ORF, and its function is uncertain. The V and J ends lost 4 bases and 3 bases respectively, with 13 bases between them. The CDR3 spans 14 residues. This chain's CDR3 is CARSPFRRHYGYTF. CDR3 DNA sequence: TGTGCCAGAAGCCCCTTCCGCCGGCACTATGGCTACACCTTC.

J is TRBJ1-5 and V is TRBV7-8, with a possible D match to TRBD1 (6 bases). The V gene lost 2 bases and the J gene lost 4 bases, with 12 bases spanning the gap. The CDR3 covers 15 residues. Germline CDR1 and CDR2: SGHVS and FQNEAQ. The CDR3 bases are TGTGCCAGCAGCTTATGGGGGGGCGGGAATCAGCCCCAGCATTTT. This encodes CASSLWGGGNQPQHF.

This chain uses TRBV14 with TRBJ2-3, with TRBD1 as a possible D gene (6 bases). V was cut by 4 bases and J by 0 bases, with 20 bases left in between. Germline values: CDR1 SGHDN, CDR2 FVKESK. The CDR3 extends over 18 amino acids. Here the CDR3 DNA reads TGTGCCAGCAGCCTCCTCCCGGGACAATCATCTAGCACAGATACGCAGTATTTT. Amino acid sequence: CASSLLPGQSSSTDTQYF. Filled out from reference TRBV14 and TRBJ2-3, the complete variable domain reads EAGVTQFPSHSVIEKGQTVTLRCDPISGHDNLYWYRRVMGKEIKFLLHFVKESKQDESGMPNNRFLAERTGGTYSTLKVQPAELEDSGVYFCASSLLPGQSSSTDTQYFGPGTRLTVL.

The V gene is TRBV9, the J gene TRBJ2-7, with 9 bases that match TRBD1. V was clipped by 4 bases and J by 3 bases; unmatched bases: 2. Per germline, CDR1 SGDLS and CDR2 YYNGEE. This CDR3 contains 13 residues. The CDR3 sequence is CASSRGQGYEQYF. Written as DNA, the CDR3 is TGTGCCAGCAGCCGGGGACAGGGCTACGAGCAGTACTTC.

The chain combines TRBV30 with TRBJ2-1; 10 bases align to TRBD2. After removal of 2 bases from V and 3 bases from J, the junction contained 7 bases not matched to a gene. Germline V lookup: CDR1 GTSNPN, CDR2 SVGIG (reference sequence). This CDR3 contains 16 residues. The CDR3 loop is CAWSLSSGSVYNEQFF. The CDR3 coding sequence is TGTGCCTGGAGTCTGTCTAGCGGGAGTGTCTACAATGAGCAGTTCTTC.

The chain is built from TRBV5-5 and TRBJ2-7; 9 bases are shared with TRBD2. The CDR3 covers 18 residues. In germline, CDR1 is SGHKS, CDR2 YYEKEE (reference sequence). The V and J ends lost 4 bases and 1 base, in that order; junction bases with no gene match: 15. DNA of the CDR3: TGTGCCAGCAGCCCACGACTAGGAACGACTAGCGGTTCCTACGAGCAGTACTTC. It yields the protein CASSPRLGTTSGSYEQYF.

This chain connects TRBV30 to TRBJ1-4; D is unresolved. From germline, CDR1 is GTSNPN and CDR2 SVGIG (reference sequence). V was shortened by 0 bases and J by 7 bases, with 3 bases between the two germline ends. The CDR3 length is 11 residues. In nucleotides, the CDR3 is TGTGCCTGGAGTGTCCGTGAAAAACTGTTTTTT. Its translation: CAWSVREKLFF.

This clone turned up a few times. The genes are TRBV2 and TRBJ2-1; 8 bases fit TRBD1. V lost 7 bases, J lost 7 bases, and 9 bases stayed unmatched. The CDR3 loop spans 14 amino acids. Germline loops: CDR1 SNHLY, CDR2 FYNNEI. For the CDR3, the DNA is TGTGCCAGCAAGAGCCAGGGGGCAGTGAATGAGCAGTTCTTC. Translated, it gives CASKSQGAVNEQFF.

The V call is TRBV7-3, the J call TRBJ2-5; no definite D call. V lost 5 bases to trimming and J lost 7 bases, with 17 bases between them. The CDR3 extends over 14 amino acids. Germline V gives CDR1 SGHTA, CDR2 FQGTGA. Here the CDR3 reads CASSPFMSPGTQYF. The CDR3 nucleotides are TGTGCCAGCAGCCCGTTTATGAGTCCGGGGACCCAGTACTTC.

This clone was found once. The chain has TRBV5-6 and TRBJ2-3, with D unclear. CDR1 and CDR2 from the germline V gene are SGHDT and YYEEEE. V was trimmed by 6 bases and J by 0 bases, leaving 14 bases between them. The CDR3 has 15 residues. CDR3 protein: CASKQGGGSTDTQYF. The CDR3 bases are TGTGCCAGCAAACAAGGCGGCGGCAGCACAGATACGCAGTATTTT.

The gene calls are TRBV19 and TRBJ2-7; possible D gene TRBD2, 5 bases. The germline CDR1 and CDR2 sequences are LNHDA and SQIVND (reference sequence). Between the trimmed V and J ends, which lost 6 bases and 7 bases, there was a span of 16 bases. The CDR3 totals 13 residues. The CDR3 spells CASSGMVFREQYF. The DNA for the CDR3 is TGTGCCAGTAGCGGGATGGTATTTAGGGAGCAGTACTTC.

The V call is TRBV28, the J call TRBJ1-2, with D perhaps matching TRBD1 (5 bases). Between the trimmed V and J ends, which lost 2 bases and 8 bases, there was a span of 12 bases. The CDR3 is 13 amino acids. Germline loops: CDR1 MDHEN, CDR2 SYDVKM. The CDR3 spells CASSLRQGWGYTF. The CDR3 coding sequence is TGTGCCAGCAGTTTAAGGCAGGGTTGGGGCTACACCTTC.

This clone was counted between two and nine times. For the CDR3, the DNA is TGTGCCAGTAGTGTCAAGGGACCGCCCTACGAGCAGTACTTC. Its translation is CASSVKGPPYEQYF. The chain recombines TRBV19 with TRBJ2-7; D possibly uses TRBD1 or TRBD2 (5 bases each). Trimming took off 5 bases at V and 2 bases at J, with 13 bases between the two ends. This CDR3 has 14 residues. Germline values: CDR1 LNHDA, CDR2 SQIVND (reference sequence).

The rearrangement uses TRBV2 and TRBJ1-3; D uncertain. V was clipped by 2 bases and J by 4 bases, with 9 bases between them. Per germline, CDR1 SNHLY and CDR2 FYNNEI. This CDR3 is 14 amino acids long. The CDR3 spells CASSERGNGNTIYF. CDR3 DNA sequence: TGTGCCAGCAGTGAACGAGGTAACGGAAACACCATATATTTT.

The rearrangement joins TRBV10-1 to TRBJ1-4; 7 bases fit TRBD1. V was pared by 2 bases and J by 5 bases, with 8 bases of the junction left unmatched. In germline, CDR1 is WNHNN, CDR2 SYGVQD (reference sequence). The CDR3 is made up of 16 amino acids. Here the CDR3 reads CASSEIGGLKNEKLFF. For the CDR3, the DNA is TGCGCCAGCAGTGAGATAGGGGGCTTAAAGAATGAAAAACTGTTTTTT.

The V and J genes are TRBV13 and TRBJ2-1; possibly TRBD2 for D (5 bases). CDR3 length equals 15 residues. V was shortened by 4 bases and J by 6 bases, with 16 bases between the two germline ends. From germline, CDR1 is PRHDT and CDR2 FYEKMQ (reference sequence). CDR3 region: CASSWRREWVNEQFF. DNA for the CDR3: TGTGCCAGCAGCTGGCGTAGGGAGTGGGTCAATGAGCAGTTCTTC. The full variable domain, with the rest looked up from reference TRBV13 and TRBJ2-1, is AAGVIQSPRHLIKEKRETATLKCYPIPRHDTVYWYQQGPGQDPQFLISFYEKMQSDKGSIPDRFSAQQFSDYHSELNMSSLELGDSALYFCASSWRREWVNEQFFGPGTRLTVL.

The V and J genes are TRBV7-3 and TRBJ2-3; 10 bases line up with TRBD1. The CDR3 sequence is 14 residues long. CDR1 and CDR2 (germline): SGHTA, FQGTGA. V shed 5 bases and J 3 bases; nucleotides not matched to a gene: 2. The CDR3 here is CASSRQGATDTQYF. CDR3 coding DNA: TGTGCCAGCAGCCGACAGGGGGCAACAGATACGCAGTATTTT.

The chain employs TRBV28 and TRBJ1-2; TRBD1 aligns across 8 bases. This CDR3 contains 13 residues. Unmatched junction bases numbered 3, after V lost 5 bases and J lost 4 bases. The germline V gene has CDR1 MDHEN and CDR2 SYDVKM. CDR3 protein: CASSTDRAYGYTF. CDR3 DNA: TGTGCCAGCAGTACGGACAGGGCCTATGGCTACACCTTC.

V and J are TRBV5-1 and TRBJ2-5, with TRBD2 matching over 11 bases. V shed 3 bases, J shed 0 bases, and the junction held 7 bases outside the gene matches. Germline V gives CDR1 SGHRS, CDR2 YFSETQ. The CDR3 totals 17 residues. The CDR3 DNA sequence: TGCGCCAGCAGCTCGGCCGGGACTAGCGGAAACCAAGAGACCCAGTACTTC. It codes for CASSSAGTSGNQETQYF. The whole variable domain, filled in from reference TRBV5-1 and TRBJ2-5, reads KAGVTQTPRYLIKTRGQQVTLSCSPISGHRSVSWYQQTPGQGLQFLFEYFSETQRNKGNFPGRFSGRQFSNSRSEMNVSTLELGDSALYLCASSSAGTSGNQETQYFGPGTRLLVL.

The chain employs TRBV7-3 and TRBJ1-2; 8 bases are a match to TRBD1. The V and J ends lost 2 bases and 6 bases, in that order; junction bases with no gene match: 11. CDR1 and CDR2 (germline): SGHTA, FQGTGA. CDR3 length equals 16 residues. The CDR3 sequence: CASSLAAGQGGNGYTF. CDR3 coding DNA: TGTGCCAGCAGCTTAGCTGCCGGACAGGGAGGGAATGGCTACACCTTC.

The chain employs TRBV7-3 and TRBJ2-1; D uncertain. V was pared by 5 bases and J by 13 bases, with 21 bases between. The CDR3 extends over 14 amino acids. Germline CDR1 is SGHTA and CDR2 is FQGTGA. The CDR3 sequence: CASSPSDRYGNQFF. CDR3 nucleotide sequence: TGTGCCAGCAGCCCTTCGGACCGATACGGTAATCAGTTCTTC.